Detailed here is one T cell receptor beta chain. This sample stems from a study of regulatory T cells in long-lasting Graves disease. To make TCR beta libraries, researchers used iRepertoire HTBI primers and Arm-PCR of CDR3 regions. TCRdb reprocessed the multiplex PCR reads with MiXCR, giving one entry per CDR3 protein. The sample shows 300,000 to 500,000 distinct CDR3 sequences, under 25% of them seen only once. Noted time point: persistent/refractory GD, antithyroid drugs over 5 years with positive TRAb. From RNA extracted from PBMCs, the TCR library was made. V shed 4 bases and J shed 3 bases, with 20 bases lying between them. This CDR3 has 16 amino acids. Germline V CDR1 and CDR2: SGHRS, YFSETQ.

The sample here was peripheral blood mononuclear cells (PBMCs), taken when the disease was refractory, from a patient treated with antithyroid drugs. The sequence was obtained from a female donor with Graves disease. V and J are TRBV5-1 and TRBJ2-7; D tentatively reads TRBD1 or TRBD2 (5 bases each). The CDR3 bases are TGCGCCAGCAGCCGGGACGCCTCCACCGTGCGCTACGAGCAGTACTTC. This gives the protein CASSRDASTVRYEQYF.